A single sample gave rise to the 20 T cell receptor beta chains below, sequenced in a study of cytomegalovirus exposure and HLA in healthy donors. Primers for the PCR totalled 60 Vbeta and 13 Jbeta. Data came from immunoSEQ multiplex PCR; TCRdb stores just in-frame clones and leaves some out. The table lists tens of thousands of clones, about 80% of them singletons. Sequences were obtained from PBMCs. These receptors originate from a man aged 50 or older in good health and CMV-seropositive.

The chain recombines TRBV4-3 with TRBJ1-5; D unclear. The ends were cut back, 1 base at V and 7 bases at J, with 14 bases in the middle. This CDR3 spans 15 amino acids. Germline CDR1 reads LGHNA; CDR2 reads YSLEER. The CDR3 protein is CASSQGTGLGQPQHF. CDR3 nucleotide sequence: TGCGCCAGCAGCCAAGGTACTGGACTGGGGCAGCCCCAGCATTTT.

V and J are TRBV7-2 and TRBJ2-3, with 14 bases identical to TRBD2. This CDR3 comprises 16 residues. In germline, CDR1 is SGHTA, CDR2 FQGNSA. The trim removed 5 bases at V and 1 base at J, leaving 2 bases unmatched. In nucleotides, the CDR3 is TGTGCCAGCAGCCAGGGACTAGCGGGGGGCACAGATACGCAGTATTTT. This gives the protein CASSQGLAGGTDTQYF.

The rearrangement uses TRBV28 and TRBJ1-1, with D maybe TRBD1 (6 bases). Germline loops: CDR1 MDHEN, CDR2 SYDVKM. V was pared by 4 bases and J by 4 bases, with 13 bases between. The CDR3 sequence is 14 residues long. The CDR3 nucleotides read TGTGCCAGCAGTTCTCCAGGGGCGAGCACTGAAGCTTTCTTT. Translated: CASSSPGASTEAFF.

Concerning this clone itself: A far larger clone lies a single base away; this is likely a read error. This sample also contains other DNA sequences that code for the same CDR3. V is TRBV9 and J is TRBJ2-7; D is possibly TRBD1 (6 bases). Germline V gene sequence: CDR1 SGDLS, CDR2 YYNGEE. V was shortened by 4 bases and J by 1 base, with 15 bases between the two germline ends. This CDR3 is built from 15 residues. CDR3 DNA sequence: TGTGCCAGCAGCTCCCAGGGGCCCAGTTCCTACGAGCAGTACTTC. Translated: CASSSQGPSSYEQYF.

V and J are TRBV7-2 and TRBJ2-7, with D perhaps TRBD1 (6 bases). The V gene's germline CDR1 is SGHTA and CDR2 FQGNSA. Trimming shortened V by 5 bases and J by 1 base, and 21 bases separated the two germline ends. This CDR3 is 17 amino acids long. In DNA, the CDR3 is TGTGCCAGCAGCGAAGTTCCCTACCCTGACAGGTCCTACGAGCAGTACTTC. Protein: CASSEVPYPDRSYEQYF.

V gene TRBV27 combines with J gene TRBJ2-3; 7 bases match TRBD2. Trimming at V came to 5 bases and at J to 2 bases, leaving 4 bases not matched to a gene. The CDR3 consists of 14 residues. CDR1 and CDR2 from the germline V gene are MNHEY and SMNVEV (reference sequence). The CDR3 loop is CASSQAGDTDTQYF. The CDR3 DNA sequence: TGTGCCAGCAGTCAGGCGGGGGACACAGATACGCAGTATTTT.

The chain joins TRBV27 to TRBJ2-7; no definite D call. This CDR3 comprises 12 residues. Trimming shortened V by 7 bases and J by 0 bases, and 7 bases separated the two germline ends. Germline lookup yields CDR1 MNHEY and CDR2 SMNVEV (reference sequence). The CDR3 region is CASTGSSYEQYF. CDR3 nucleotides: TGTGCCAGCACTGGTAGCTCCTACGAGCAGTACTTC.

This clone was picked up one time. The rearrangement links TRBV28 to TRBJ2-7; the match to TRBD1 covers 8 bases. The CDR3 has 15 residues. CDR1 and CDR2 (germline): MDHEN, SYDVKM. Germline trimming cut 6 bases from V and 1 base from J; bases unmatched to any gene: 8. Here the CDR3 reads CASRGGTGPSYEQYF. CDR3 nucleotide sequence: TGTGCCAGCAGAGGGGGGACAGGACCTTCCTACGAGCAGTACTTC.

This clone has just a few counts. This sequence joins TRBV7-3 and TRBJ2-2, with 12 bases that match TRBD1. Germline V gene sequence: CDR1 SGHTA, CDR2 FQGTGA. The CDR3 sequence is 17 residues long. The V gene end was trimmed by 3 bases and the J gene end by 8 bases; junction bases not matched to a gene: 10. CDR3 coding DNA: TGTGCCAGCAGCTTTCGGGACAGGGGGCGCCTTTCGGGGGAGCTGTTTTTT. This sequence encodes CASSFRDRGRLSGELFF.

The gene calls are TRBV6-6 and TRBJ1-5; 9 bases match TRBD1. Unmatched junction bases numbered 6, after V lost 8 bases and J lost 4 bases. In germline, CDR1 is MNHNY, CDR2 SVGAGI (reference sequence). The CDR3 extends over 14 amino acids. The CDR3 nucleotides read TGTGCCAGCCGGGACAGGGTGGGGAATCAGCCCCAGCATTTT. Its protein is CASRDRVGNQPQHF.

The gene calls are TRBV30 and TRBJ2-5, with 13 positions matching TRBD2. The CDR3 extends over 15 amino acids. The V gene's germline CDR1 is GTSNPN and CDR2 SVGIG (reference sequence). V was pared by 2 bases and J by 5 bases, with 5 bases of the junction left unmatched. CDR3 DNA sequence: TGTGCCTGGAGTCCGGGACTAGCGGGGCTGGAGACCCAGTACTTC. Protein product: CAWSPGLAGLETQYF.

CDR3 protein: CACSRGPHGNTIYF. CDR3 nucleotide sequence: TGTGCCTGCTCGCGAGGGCCACATGGAAACACCATATATTTT. This chain connects TRBV30 to TRBJ1-3; D is ambiguous. The V and J ends lost 6 bases and 3 bases respectively, with 15 bases between them. Germline CDR1 is GTSNPN and CDR2 is SVGIG (reference sequence). There are 14 residues in the CDR3.

This chain connects TRBV29-1 to TRBJ2-1; 13 bases are shared with TRBD2. The V gene end was trimmed by 3 bases and the J gene end by 6 bases; junction bases not matched to a gene: 5. The CDR3 length is 15 residues. Germline CDR1 is SQVTM and CDR2 is ANQGSEA. CDR3 coding DNA: TGCAGCGTTGAGCCGGGACTAGCGGGATCCAATGAGCAGTTCTTC. The encoded protein is CSVEPGLAGSNEQFF.

In this sample, this clone turned up a few times. With a much larger clone just one base away, this may be a read error. Other nucleotide sequences from this sample produce the same CDR3. As DNA, the CDR3 is TGCGCCAGCAGCCAAGATATGATCGTACTCATATCCAATGAGCAGTTCTTC. Residues: CASSQDMIVLISNEQFF. The chain has TRBV4-3 and TRBJ2-1; D remains ambiguous. V was trimmed by 0 bases and J by 6 bases, leaving 18 bases between them. The CDR3 is 17 amino acids. The germline CDR1 and CDR2 sequences are LGHNA and YSLEER.

This clone was counted a few times. This chain links TRBV15 with TRBJ2-1; tentatively, D is TRBD2 (6 bases). This CDR3 is 13 amino acids long. Germline assignment: CDR1 LNHNV and CDR2 YYDKDF (reference sequence). Trimming took 6 bases from V and 7 from J, leaving 13 bases between them. The CDR3 here is CATRLFSGNEQFF. For the CDR3, the DNA is TGTGCCACCAGGCTCTTTAGCGGAAATGAGCAGTTCTTC.

The gene calls are TRBV6-4 and TRBJ2-1; TRBD2 agrees at 8 bases. The trim removed 4 bases at V and 2 bases at J, leaving 4 bases unmatched. The CDR3 is made up of 15 amino acids. Germline V gene sequence: CDR1 MRHNA, CDR2 SNTAGT. The CDR3 nucleotides read TGTGCCAGCAGTGTCACGGGAGGGCCCTACAATGAGCAGTTCTTC. Protein: CASSVTGGPYNEQFF.

This rearrangement joins TRBV2 to TRBJ1-1, with 7 bases that match TRBD1. From germline, CDR1 is SNHLY and CDR2 FYNNEI. Trimming removed 7 bases from V and 0 bases from J; junction bases left unmatched: 8. The CDR3 is 15 amino acids. The CDR3 loop is CASILPTGMNTEAFF. DNA for the CDR3: TGTGCCAGCATATTACCGACAGGGATGAACACTGAAGCTTTCTTT.

This clone has only a few counts. V is TRBV5-6 and J is TRBJ1-1, with 7 positions matching TRBD1. The junction had 8 bases not matched to a gene; V was cut back by 2 bases and J by 7 bases. Germline V lookup: CDR1 SGHDT, CDR2 YYEEEE. CDR3 length equals 14 residues. For the CDR3, the DNA is TGTGCCAGCAGCTTAGCTAACAGGGGTGTTGAAGCTTTCTTT. Protein product: CASSLANRGVEAFF. Drawing the rest from reference TRBV5-6 and TRBJ1-1, the complete variable domain is DAGVTQSPTHLIKTRGQQVTLRCSPKSGHDTVSWYQQALGQGPQFIFQYYEEEERQRGNFPDRFSGHQFPNYSSELNVNALLLGDSALYLCASSLANRGVEAFFGQGTRLTVV.

This clone was seen only once. The chain carries TRBV18 and TRBJ1-2, with D possibly matching TRBD1 (6 bases). CDR3 size: 14 residues. The V gene lost 2 bases and the J gene lost 2 bases, with 9 bases spanning the gap. Per germline, CDR1 KGHSH and CDR2 LQKENI. The DNA of the CDR3 is TGTGCCAGCTCACCAGGCCAGGGGAACTATGGCTACACCTTC. Translated: CASSPGQGNYGYTF.

The chain links TRBV6-5 to TRBJ1-2; TRBD1 aligns across 8 bases. V gave up 4 bases and J gave up 5 bases; unmatched junction bases: 3. The CDR3 runs to 13 residues. CDR1 and CDR2 from the germline V gene are MNHEY and SVGAGI. The CDR3 loop is CASSWGQAYGYTF. The CDR3 DNA reads TGTGCCAGCAGTTGGGGACAGGCGTATGGCTACACCTTC.